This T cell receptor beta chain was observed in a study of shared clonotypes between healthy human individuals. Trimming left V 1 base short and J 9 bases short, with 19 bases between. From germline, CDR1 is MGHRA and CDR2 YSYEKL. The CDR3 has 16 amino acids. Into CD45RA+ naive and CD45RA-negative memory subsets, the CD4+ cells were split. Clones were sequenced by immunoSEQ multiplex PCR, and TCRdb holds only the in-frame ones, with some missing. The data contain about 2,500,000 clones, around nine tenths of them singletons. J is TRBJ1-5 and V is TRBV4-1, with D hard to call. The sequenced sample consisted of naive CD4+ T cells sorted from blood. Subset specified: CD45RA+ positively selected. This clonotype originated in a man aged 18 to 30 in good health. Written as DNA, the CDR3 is TGCGCCAGCAGCCAAGTCGGAGGCCGCGCCCAGCGGCCCCAGCATTTT. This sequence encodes CASSQVGGRAQRPQHF.